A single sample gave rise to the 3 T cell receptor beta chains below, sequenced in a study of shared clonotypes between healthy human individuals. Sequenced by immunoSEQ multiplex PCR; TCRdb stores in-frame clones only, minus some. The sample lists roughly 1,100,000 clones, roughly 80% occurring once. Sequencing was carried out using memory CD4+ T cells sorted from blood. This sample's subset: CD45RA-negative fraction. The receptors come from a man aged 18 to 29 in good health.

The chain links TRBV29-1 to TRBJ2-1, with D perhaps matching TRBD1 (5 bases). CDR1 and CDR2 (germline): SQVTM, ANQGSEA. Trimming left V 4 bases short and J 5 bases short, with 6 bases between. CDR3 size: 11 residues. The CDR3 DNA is TGCAGCGTTGCAGGGCACAATGAGCAGTTCTTC. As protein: CSVAGHNEQFF.

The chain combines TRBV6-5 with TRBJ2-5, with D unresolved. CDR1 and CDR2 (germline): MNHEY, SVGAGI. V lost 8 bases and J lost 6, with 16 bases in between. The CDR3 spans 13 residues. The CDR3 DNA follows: TGTGCCAGCGTTCCCGCAAGGTCTCAGACCCAGTACTTC. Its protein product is CASVPARSQTQYF.

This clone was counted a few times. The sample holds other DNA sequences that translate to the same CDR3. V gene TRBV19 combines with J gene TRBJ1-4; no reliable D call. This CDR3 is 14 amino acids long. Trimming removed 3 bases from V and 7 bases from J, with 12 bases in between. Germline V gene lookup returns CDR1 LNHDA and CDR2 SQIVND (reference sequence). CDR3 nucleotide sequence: TGTGCCAGTAGTATGGAGGGAGTACGTGAAAAACTGTTTTTT. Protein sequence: CASSMEGVREKLFF. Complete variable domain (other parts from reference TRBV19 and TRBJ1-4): DGGITQSPKYLFRKEGQNVTLSCEQNLNHDAMYWYRQDPGQGLRLIYYSQIVNDFQKGDIAEGYSVSREKKESFPLTVTSAQKNPTAFYLCASSMEGVREKLFFGSGTQLSVL.